The rows below give T cell receptor beta chains drawn from one sample of a study. TCRdb called the 5' RACE reads again in MiXCR, with one record for every CDR3 protein. The sample has around 50,000 distinct CDR3 sequences; over 15% are singletons. What was sequenced was naive CD4+ T cells sorted from blood. These receptor sequences come from a female donor with breast cancer. Each CDR3 is given with its conserved first and last residue. A D gene is named only where the DNA matches it firmly. Size is omitted from some rows. Given values are once, few, many or a class for expanded clones.

CDR3	DNA	V	J	size	D
CASSETIQQFF	TGTGCCAGCAGTGAAACTATACAGCAGTTCTTC	TRBV2	TRBJ2-1	-	-
CASSASGTGLEQYF	TGTGCCAGTAGTGCCTCCGGGACAGGGCTCGAGCAGTACTTC	TRBV19	TRBJ2-7	few	TRBD1
CVTHGQGASNEQFF	TGTGTCACCCACGGACAGGGGGCATCGAATGAGCAGTTCTTC	TRBV2	TRBJ2-1	-	TRBD1
CSARDFPDTQYF	TGCAGTGCTAGAGATTTCCCAGATACGCAGTATTTT	TRBV20-1	TRBJ2-3	few	-
CSARDAQGDETQYF	TGCAGTGCTAGAGATGCACAGGGGGACGAGACCCAGTACTTC	TRBV20-1	TRBJ2-5	many	TRBD1
CASSEQGAQPQHF	TGTGCCAGCAGTGAACAGGGGGCTCAGCCCCAGCATTTT	TRBV6-1	TRBJ1-5	many	TRBD1
CSVAGQGNYGYTF	TGCAGCGTTGCGGGACAGGGAAACTATGGCTACACCTTC	TRBV29-1	TRBJ1-2	-	TRBD1
CASSFPSTNEQFF	TGTGCCAGCAGCTTCCCTAGCACCAATGAGCAGTTCTTC	TRBV7-2	TRBJ2-1	-	-
CASSRRLGGRSTDTQYF	TGTGCCAGCTCGCGGCGATTAGGCGGGAGAAGCACAGATACGCAGTATTTT	TRBV18	TRBJ2-3	-	TRBD2
CASSYRLNTEAFF	TGTGCCAGCAGCTACCGTTTAAACACTGAAGCTTTCTTT	TRBV7-9	TRBJ1-1	-	-
CASSRKNTGELFF	TGTGCCAGCAGCCGAAAGAACACCGGGGAGCTGTTTTTT	TRBV2	TRBJ2-2	few	-
CSARDRGLSPFF	TGCAGTGCTAGAGACCGCGGACTCTCACCGTTTTTT	TRBV20-1	TRBJ1-4	-	-
CASSQDPLMGYGYTF	TGTGCCAGCAGCCAAGATCCCCTAATGGGCTATGGCTACACCTTC	TRBV4-2	TRBJ1-2	many	-
CSVGKGAGANVLTF	TGCAGCGTTGGTAAGGGAGCTGGGGCCAACGTCCTGACTTTC	TRBV29-1	TRBJ2-6	few	-
CATSDSYGRASNTGELFF	TGTGCCACCAGTGATTCCTACGGCAGGGCCTCCAACACCGGGGAGCTGTTTTTT	TRBV24-1	TRBJ2-2	few	-
CASSTAVGLGTDTQYF	TGTGCCAGCAGTACCGCCGTTGGCCTAGGCACAGATACGCAGTATTTT	TRBV6-6	TRBJ2-3	many	-
CASSHYLTGGSRTDTQYF	TGCGCCAGCAGCCACTACCTAACAGGGGGCTCGCGAACAGATACGCAGTATTTT	TRBV4-1	TRBJ2-3	many	TRBD1
CASSLAGASNQPQHF	TGCGCCAGCAGCTTGGCCGGGGCGAGCAATCAGCCCCAGCATTTT	TRBV5-1	TRBJ1-5	-	-
CASSMRYTGELFF	TGTGCCAGCAGTATGAGGTACACCGGGGAGCTGTTTTTT	TRBV28	TRBJ2-2	-	-
CASSLAVPGTGSSYEQYF	TGTGCCAGCAGCTTAGCTGTCCCCGGGACCGGAAGCTCCTACGAGCAGTACTTC	TRBV7-2	TRBJ2-7	many	-
CASSLEAAKNIQYF	TGTGCCAGCAGCTTAGAAGCAGCCAAAAACATTCAGTACTTC	TRBV7-9	TRBJ2-4	few	-
CASSYSPGGAAFF	TGTGCCAGCAGTTACAGCCCCGGGGGGGCGGCTTTCTTT	TRBV6-5	TRBJ1-1	many	-
CASSLSRQDYNEQFF	TGTGCCAGCAGCTTAAGTCGACAGGACTACAATGAGCAGTTCTTC	TRBV7-3	TRBJ2-1	many	-
CRGPGPRGETQYF	TGCAGAGGCCCGGGACCCCGGGGAGAGACCCAGTACTTC	TRBV20-1	TRBJ2-5	-	-
CASSQLSTGRETQYF	TGCGCCAGCAGCCAACTTTCGACAGGTAGAGAGACCCAGTACTTC	TRBV4-1	TRBJ2-5	few	-
CSASPPLENKQFF	TGCAGTGCTAGCCCTCCCCTCGAAAATAAGCAGTTCTTC	TRBV20-1	TRBJ2-1	-	-
CASSQRLAGGETQYF	TGTGCCAGCAGCCAACGACTAGCGGGAGGAGAGACCCAGTACTTC	TRBV4-2	TRBJ2-5	-	TRBD2
CASSSQGLLDEKLFF	TGTGCCAGCAGTTCACAGGGACTATTAGATGAAAAACTGTTTTTT	TRBV27	TRBJ1-4	few	-
CASSPPGTASGNTIYF	TGTGCCAGCTCACCTCCCGGGACAGCCTCTGGAAACACCATATATTTT	TRBV18	TRBJ1-3	-	TRBD1
CSVLRGRTGANVLTF	TGCAGCGTTTTGAGGGGCAGGACTGGGGCCAACGTCCTGACTTTC	TRBV29-1	TRBJ2-6	-	-
CASSLAGGRGVDTQYF	TGCGCCAGCAGCTTGGCCGGCGGGAGAGGGGTGGATACGCAGTATTTT	TRBV5-1	TRBJ2-3	-	TRBD2
CASSLWGAPSYNEQFF	TGTGCCAGCAGCCTGTGGGGGGCCCCCTCCTACAATGAGCAGTTCTTC	TRBV7-2	TRBJ2-1	few	-
CASSPRPGQGPSNYGYTF	TGTGCCAGCAGTCCTCGACCGGGACAGGGGCCTTCTAACTATGGCTACACCTTC	TRBV6-1	TRBJ1-2	-	TRBD1
CASSLGTVRPEAFF	TGTGCCAGCAGCTTGGGGACGGTCAGGCCTGAAGCTTTCTTT	TRBV7-9	TRBJ1-1	-	-
CASSLGRSYEQYF	TGTGCCAGCAGCTTAGGGCGGTCCTACGAGCAGTACTTC	TRBV7-2	TRBJ2-7	medium-sized	-
CASSIGGDQPQHF	TGCGCCAGCAGCATCGGGGGAGATCAGCCCCAGCATTTT	TRBV5-1	TRBJ1-5	-	-
CSATGGGSGRVVNEQFF	TGCAGTGCCACCGGTGGTGGTAGCGGGAGGGTAGTCAATGAGCAGTTCTTC	TRBV20-1	TRBJ2-1	-	TRBD2
CSVQVVGSGDRVERYYGYTF	TGCAGCGTTCAGGTGGTCGGGTCGGGGGACAGGGTCGAGAGATATTATGGCTACACCTTC	TRBV29-1	TRBJ1-2	few	TRBD1
CASSFQGDTGELFF	TGCGCCAGCAGCTTCCAGGGTGACACCGGGGAGCTGTTTTTT	TRBV5-1	TRBJ2-2	few	-
CASSYNPKDNEQFF	TGTGCCAGCAGTTACAACCCCAAGGACAATGAGCAGTTCTTC	TRBV6-6	TRBJ2-1	many	-
CSASSWREGRDEQFF	TGCAGTGCTAGTTCCTGGCGGGAGGGCAGGGATGAGCAGTTCTTC	TRBV20-1	TRBJ2-1	-	TRBD2
CASSPRGQFGAGRDTQYF	TGCGCCAGCAGCCCCCGAGGACAATTTGGGGCGGGGAGAGATACGCAGTATTTT	TRBV5-1	TRBJ2-3	many	-
CSARVALTSTDTQYF	TGCAGTGCTAGAGTGGCGCTAACTAGCACAGATACGCAGTATTTT	TRBV20-1	TRBJ2-3	many	-
CASSRDLGRAPYEQYF	TGTGCCAGCAGCCGAGATTTGGGGCGGGCGCCCTACGAGCAGTACTTC	TRBV4-2	TRBJ2-7	few	-
CASSLTPGSGGPTDTQYF	TGTGCCAGCAGCTTAACGCCGGGCAGCGGGGGGCCCACAGATACGCAGTATTTT	TRBV7-3	TRBJ2-3	many	TRBD2
CASSGGWGANTEAFF	TGCGCCAGCAGCGGAGGCTGGGGCGCGAACACTGAAGCTTTCTTT	TRBV4-1	TRBJ1-1	many	-
CASSWGQVVSKPQHF	TGTGCCAGCAGTTGGGGACAGGTTGTCAGCAAGCCCCAGCATTTT	TRBV6-2/TRBV6-3	TRBJ1-5	-	TRBD1
CSATAGGGSSYNEQFF	TGCAGTGCTACCGCCGGGGGCGGGAGCTCCTACAATGAGCAGTTCTTC	TRBV20-1	TRBJ2-1	-	-
CASSLRGSQETQYF	TGCGCCAGCAGCCTCAGAGGGTCTCAAGAGACCCAGTACTTC	TRBV5-1	TRBJ2-5	many	-
CSVSRGGIYGYTF	TGCAGCGTCTCCCGAGGGGGGATCTATGGCTACACCTTC	TRBV29-1	TRBJ1-2	few	-
CASRDRIDIQYF	TGTGCCAGCCGGGACAGAATTGACATTCAGTACTTC	TRBV25-1	TRBJ2-4	many	TRBD1
CASSLPGLAASYEQYF	TGCGCCAGCAGCTTACCGGGACTAGCGGCCTCCTACGAGCAGTACTTC	TRBV5-1	TRBJ2-7	many	TRBD2
CASSLADRAGRGKLFF	TGTGCCAGCAGCTTAGCGGACAGGGCTGGTCGAGGAAAACTGTTTTTT	TRBV7-2	TRBJ1-4	-	TRBD1
CASSPPGRGNETEAFF	TGTGCCAGCAGCCCACCGGGACGGGGAAATGAGACTGAAGCTTTCTTT	TRBV7-2	TRBJ1-1	few	-